This T cell receptor (beta chain) was sequenced during a study of shared clonotypes between healthy human individuals. At the deep level, the assay was run. Sequenced by immunoSEQ multiplex PCR; TCRdb stores in-frame clones only, minus some. The sample contains about 2.1 million clones, around 93% of which appear only once. The naive CD8 subset, CD45RO-negative cells positively selected for CCR7, excluded terminally differentiated effector memory CD45RA+ cells. J gave up 0 bases and V 2 bases, and 13 bases lay outside the gene matches. Germline lookup yields CDR1 LGHNA and CDR2 YNFKEQ. The CDR3 loop spans 20 amino acids.

This chain links TRBV4-2 with TRBJ1-1, with TRBD1 identical over 12 bases. This receptor was taken from a man aged 18 to 29 in good health. Some clones in this sample may be carry-over from other donors' samples. Sequencing was performed on naive CD8+ T cells from PBMCs. CDR3 sequence (DNA): TGTGCCAGCAGCCAATACCACCGGGACAGGGGGCTATACATGAACACTGAAGCTTTCTTT. Its protein is CASSQYHRDRGLYMNTEAFF.